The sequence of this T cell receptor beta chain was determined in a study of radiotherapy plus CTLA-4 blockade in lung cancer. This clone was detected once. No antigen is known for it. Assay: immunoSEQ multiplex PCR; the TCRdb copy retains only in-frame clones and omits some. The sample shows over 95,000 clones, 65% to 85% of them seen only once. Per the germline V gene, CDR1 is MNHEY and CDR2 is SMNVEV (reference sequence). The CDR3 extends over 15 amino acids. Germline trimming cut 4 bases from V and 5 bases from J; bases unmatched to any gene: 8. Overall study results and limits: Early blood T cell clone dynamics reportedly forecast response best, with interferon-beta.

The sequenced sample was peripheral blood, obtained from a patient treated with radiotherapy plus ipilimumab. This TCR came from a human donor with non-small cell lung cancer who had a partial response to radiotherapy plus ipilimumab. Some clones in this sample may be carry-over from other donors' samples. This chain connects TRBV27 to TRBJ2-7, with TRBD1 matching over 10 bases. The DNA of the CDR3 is TGTGCCAGCAGTTGGGGGGACAGGGGTCTCCACGAGCAGTACTTC. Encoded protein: CASSWGDRGLHEQYF.